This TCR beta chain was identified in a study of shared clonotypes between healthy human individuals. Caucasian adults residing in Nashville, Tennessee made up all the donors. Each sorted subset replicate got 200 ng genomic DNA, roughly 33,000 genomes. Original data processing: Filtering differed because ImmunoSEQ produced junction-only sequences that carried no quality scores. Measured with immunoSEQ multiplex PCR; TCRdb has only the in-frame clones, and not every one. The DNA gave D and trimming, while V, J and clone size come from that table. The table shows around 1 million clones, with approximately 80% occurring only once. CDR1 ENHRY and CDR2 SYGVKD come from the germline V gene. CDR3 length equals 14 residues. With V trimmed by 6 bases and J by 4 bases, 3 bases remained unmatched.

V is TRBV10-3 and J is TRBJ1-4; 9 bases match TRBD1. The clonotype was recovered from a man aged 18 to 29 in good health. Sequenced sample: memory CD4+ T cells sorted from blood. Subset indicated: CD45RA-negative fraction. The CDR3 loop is CAIRGTGSNEKLFF. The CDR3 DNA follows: TGTGCCATCAGGGGGACAGGGAGTAATGAAAAACTGTTTTTT.